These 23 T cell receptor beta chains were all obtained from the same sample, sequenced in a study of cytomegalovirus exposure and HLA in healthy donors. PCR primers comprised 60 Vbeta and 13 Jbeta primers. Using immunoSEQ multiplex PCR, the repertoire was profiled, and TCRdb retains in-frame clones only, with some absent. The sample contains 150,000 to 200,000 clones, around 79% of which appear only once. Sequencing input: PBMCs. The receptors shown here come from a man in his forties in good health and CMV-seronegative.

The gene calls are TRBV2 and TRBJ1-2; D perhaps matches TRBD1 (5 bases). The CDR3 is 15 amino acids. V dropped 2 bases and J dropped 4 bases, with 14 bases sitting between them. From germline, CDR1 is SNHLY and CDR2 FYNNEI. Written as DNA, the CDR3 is TGTGCCAGCAGTGAAAGGAGCAGGGTTAGCTATGGCTACACCTTC. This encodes CASSERSRVSYGYTF.

CDR3 sequence (DNA): TGTGCCAGCAGTAATTGGGGACTAGTAGAAGATACGCAGTATTTT. It encodes CASSNWGLVEDTQYF. V gene TRBV7-2 combines with J gene TRBJ2-3; 8 bases align to TRBD2. J was trimmed by 5 bases and V by 6 bases; bases with no gene match: 10. The CDR3 consists of 15 residues. Per the germline V gene, CDR1 is SGHTA and CDR2 is FQGNSA.

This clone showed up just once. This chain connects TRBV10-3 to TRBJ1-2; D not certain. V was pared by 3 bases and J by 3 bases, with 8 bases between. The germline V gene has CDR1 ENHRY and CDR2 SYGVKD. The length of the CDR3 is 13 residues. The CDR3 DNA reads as TGTGCCATCAGTGACAACCGCGACTATGGCTACACCTTC. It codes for CAISDNRDYGYTF.

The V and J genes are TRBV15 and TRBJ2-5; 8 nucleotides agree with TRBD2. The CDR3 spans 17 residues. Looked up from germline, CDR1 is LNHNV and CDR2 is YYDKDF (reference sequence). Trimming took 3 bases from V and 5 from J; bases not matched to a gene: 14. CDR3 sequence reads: CATSRGPPLRGDETQYF. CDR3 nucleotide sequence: TGTGCCACCAGCAGGGGTCCCCCCTTGCGGGGGGATGAGACCCAGTACTTC. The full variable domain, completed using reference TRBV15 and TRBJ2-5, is DAMVIQNPRYQVTQFGKPVTLSCSQTLNHNVMYWYQQKSSQAPKLLFHYYDKDFNNEADTPDNFQSRRPNTSFCFLDIRSPGLGDTAMYLCATSRGPPLRGDETQYFGPGTRLLVL.

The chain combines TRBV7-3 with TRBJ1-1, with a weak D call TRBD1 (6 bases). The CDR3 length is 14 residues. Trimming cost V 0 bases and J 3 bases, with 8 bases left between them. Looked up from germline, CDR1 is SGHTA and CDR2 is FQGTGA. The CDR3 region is CASSLTGAYTEAFF. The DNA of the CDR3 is TGTGCCAGCAGCTTAACGGGGGCCTACACTGAAGCTTTCTTT.

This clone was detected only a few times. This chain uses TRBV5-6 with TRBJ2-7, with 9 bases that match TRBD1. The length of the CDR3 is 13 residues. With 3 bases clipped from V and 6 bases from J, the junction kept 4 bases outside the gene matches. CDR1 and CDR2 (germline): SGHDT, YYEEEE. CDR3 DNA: TGTGCCAGCAGCTACACAGGGGGCCGCGAGCAGTACTTC. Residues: CASSYTGGREQYF.

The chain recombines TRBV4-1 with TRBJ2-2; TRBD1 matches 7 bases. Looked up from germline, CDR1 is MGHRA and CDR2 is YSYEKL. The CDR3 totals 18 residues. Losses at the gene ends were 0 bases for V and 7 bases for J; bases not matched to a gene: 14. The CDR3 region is CASSQEGVRTGGIGELFF. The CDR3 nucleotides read TGCGCCAGCAGCCAAGAGGGGGTGAGGACAGGCGGTATCGGGGAGCTGTTTTTT.

The CDR3 DNA sequence: TGTGCCAGCAGCTTGTGGGCCACTGAAGCTTTCTTT. This encodes CASSLWATEAFF. The chain carries TRBV7-9 and TRBJ1-1; no clear D. Germline lookup yields CDR1 SEHNR and CDR2 FQNEAQ (reference sequence). The CDR3 is 12 residues long. With 3 bases removed from V and 4 bases from J, the gap between germline ends came to 6 bases.

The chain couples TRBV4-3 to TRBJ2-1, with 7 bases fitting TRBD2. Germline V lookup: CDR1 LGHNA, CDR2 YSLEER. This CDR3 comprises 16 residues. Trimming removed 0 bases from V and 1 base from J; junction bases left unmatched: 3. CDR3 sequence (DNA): TGCGCCAGCAGCCAAGAGAGCGGGGCATCCTACAATGAGCAGTTCTTC. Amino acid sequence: CASSQESGASYNEQFF.

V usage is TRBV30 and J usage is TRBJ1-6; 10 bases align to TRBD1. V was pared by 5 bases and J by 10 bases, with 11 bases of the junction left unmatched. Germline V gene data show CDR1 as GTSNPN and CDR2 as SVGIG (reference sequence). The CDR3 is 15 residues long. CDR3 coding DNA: TGTGCCTGGGCCGGGACAGGGGCCTTAGGATCACCCCTCCACTTT. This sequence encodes CAWAGTGALGSPLHF.

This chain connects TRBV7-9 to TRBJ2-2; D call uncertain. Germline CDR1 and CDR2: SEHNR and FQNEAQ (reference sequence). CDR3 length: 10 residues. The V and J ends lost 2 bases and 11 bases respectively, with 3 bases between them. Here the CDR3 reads CASSLSELFF. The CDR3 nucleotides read TGTGCCAGCAGCTTATCAGAGCTGTTTTTT.

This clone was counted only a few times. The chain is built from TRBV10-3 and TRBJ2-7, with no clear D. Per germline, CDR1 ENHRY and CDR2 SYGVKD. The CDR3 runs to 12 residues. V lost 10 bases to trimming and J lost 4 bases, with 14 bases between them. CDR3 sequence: CATANMVYEQYF. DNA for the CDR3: TGTGCCACCGCAAACATGGTTTACGAGCAGTACTTC.

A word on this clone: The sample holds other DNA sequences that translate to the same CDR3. The CDR3 here is CASSAGTLGTNVLTF. The CDR3 DNA is TGTGCCAGCAGCGCAGGGACTCTGGGGACCAACGTCCTGACTTTC. V gene TRBV9 combines with J gene TRBJ2-6; D is perhaps TRBD2 (6 bases). Trimming removed 3 bases at V and 8 bases at J, with 15 bases between. The CDR3 is 15 residues long. Germline V CDR1 and CDR2: SGDLS, YYNGEE. Combining the CDR3 with reference TRBV9 and TRBJ2-6 gives the whole variable domain DSGVTQTPKHLITATGQRVTLRCSPRSGDLSVYWYQQSLDQGLQFLIQYYNGEERAKGNILERFSAQQFPDLHSELNLSSLELGDSALYFCASSAGTLGTNVLTFGAGSRLTVL.

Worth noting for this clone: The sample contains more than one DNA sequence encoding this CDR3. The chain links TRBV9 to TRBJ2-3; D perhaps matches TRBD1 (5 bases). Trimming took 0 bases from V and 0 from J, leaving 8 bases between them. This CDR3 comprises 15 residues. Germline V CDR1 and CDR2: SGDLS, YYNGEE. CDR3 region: CASSVGGASTDTQYF. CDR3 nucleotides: TGTGCCAGCAGCGTAGGTGGGGCTAGCACAGATACGCAGTATTTT.

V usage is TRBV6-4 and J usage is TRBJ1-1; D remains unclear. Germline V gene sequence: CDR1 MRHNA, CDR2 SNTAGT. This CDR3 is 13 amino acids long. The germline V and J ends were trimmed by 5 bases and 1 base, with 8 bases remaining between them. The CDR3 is CASSYQENTEAFF. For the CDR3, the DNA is TGTGCCAGCAGTTACCAGGAGAACACTGAAGCTTTCTTT.

The CDR3 sequence: CASSPRTDYSGNTIYF. In DNA form, the CDR3 reads TGTGCCAGCAGCCCCCGGACAGACTACTCTGGAAACACCATATATTTT. This sequence joins TRBV5-6 and TRBJ1-3; TRBD1 might be the D (6 bases). Germline V gene lookup returns CDR1 SGHDT and CDR2 YYEEEE. This CDR3 is 16 amino acids long. V was clipped by 4 bases and J by 0 bases, with 14 bases between them. The full variable domain, its missing parts supplied by reference TRBV5-6 and TRBJ1-3, is DAGVTQSPTHLIKTRGQQVTLRCSPKSGHDTVSWYQQALGQGPQFIFQYYEEEERQRGNFPDRFSGHQFPNYSSELNVNALLLGDSALYLCASSPRTDYSGNTIYFGEGSWLTVV.

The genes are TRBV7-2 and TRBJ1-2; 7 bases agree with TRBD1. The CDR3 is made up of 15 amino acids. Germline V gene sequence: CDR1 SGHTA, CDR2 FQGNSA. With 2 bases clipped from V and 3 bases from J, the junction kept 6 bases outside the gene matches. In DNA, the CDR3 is TGTGCCAGCAGCTTATTTATCGACAGGGACTATGGCTACACCTTC. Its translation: CASSLFIDRDYGYTF.

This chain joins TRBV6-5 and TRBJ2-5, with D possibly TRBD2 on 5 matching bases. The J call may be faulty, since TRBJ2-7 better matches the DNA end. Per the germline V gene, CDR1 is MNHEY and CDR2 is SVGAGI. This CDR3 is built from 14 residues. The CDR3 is CASSFLGRTYEQYF. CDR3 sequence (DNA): TGTGCCAGCAGTTTTCTAGGGAGAACCTACGAGCAGTACTTC.

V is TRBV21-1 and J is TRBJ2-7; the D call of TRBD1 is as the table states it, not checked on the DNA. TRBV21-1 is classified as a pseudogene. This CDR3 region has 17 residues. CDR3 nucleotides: TGTGCCAGCAGCAAAGATAACCAGGGACAGCCTTCCTACGAGCAGTACTTC. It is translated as CASSKDNQGQPSYEQYF.

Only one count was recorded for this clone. CDR3 nucleotide sequence: TGTGCCAGCGTCCTCGACACTGAAGCTTTCTTT. Protein: CASVLDTEAFF. The chain employs TRBV2 and TRBJ1-1, with D hard to call. From germline, CDR1 is SNHLY and CDR2 FYNNEI. The CDR3 has 11 amino acids. V was pared by 8 bases and J by 3 bases, with 7 bases between.

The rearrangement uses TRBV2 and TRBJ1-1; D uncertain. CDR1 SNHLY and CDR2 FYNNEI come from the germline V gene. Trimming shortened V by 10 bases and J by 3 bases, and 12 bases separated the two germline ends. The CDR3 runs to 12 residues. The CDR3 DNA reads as TGTGCCACGAGGCCCGGGGACACTGAAGCTTTCTTT. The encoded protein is CATRPGDTEAFF. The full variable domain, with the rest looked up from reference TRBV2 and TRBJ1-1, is EPEVTQTPSHQVTQMGQEVILRCVPISNHLYFYWYRQILGQKVEFLVSFYNNEISEKSEIFDDQFSVERPDGSNFTLKIRSTKLEDSAMYFCATRPGDTEAFFGQGTRLTVV.

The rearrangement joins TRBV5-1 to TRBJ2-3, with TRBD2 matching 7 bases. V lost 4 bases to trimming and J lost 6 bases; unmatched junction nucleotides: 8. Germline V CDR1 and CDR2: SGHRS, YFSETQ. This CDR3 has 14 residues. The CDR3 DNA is TGCGCCAGCAGCGGCGGGGGACCCTCCGATACGCAGTATTTT. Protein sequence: CASSGGGPSDTQYF.

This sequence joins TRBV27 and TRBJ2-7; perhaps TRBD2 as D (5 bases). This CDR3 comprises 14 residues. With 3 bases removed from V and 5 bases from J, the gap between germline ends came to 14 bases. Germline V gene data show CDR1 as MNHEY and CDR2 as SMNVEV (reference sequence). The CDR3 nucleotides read TGTGCCAGCAGTTTCACCCGAGGGAATCACGAGCAGTACTTC. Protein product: CASSFTRGNHEQYF.